One sample yielded the 15 T cell receptor beta chains listed below, sequenced in a study of CD4+ T cells in melanoma. Profiled with immunoSEQ multiplex PCR; TCRdb holds only in-frame clones, not every one. This table holds about 140,000 clones, 85% to 95% found once. The source is a human donor with melanoma.

J is TRBJ2-3 and V is TRBV29-1; maybe TRBD2 (6 bases). The CDR3 runs 13 residues. Germline V gene data show CDR1 as SQVTM and CDR2 as ANQGSEA. With 3 bases removed from V and 4 bases from J, the gap between germline ends came to 11 bases. CDR3 in amino acids: CSVERRRADTQYF. The CDR3 DNA follows: TGCAGCGTTGAGCGACGGAGGGCAGATACGCAGTATTTT.

The J gene is TRBJ1-1, the V gene TRBV18; 7 nucleotides align to TRBD1. Trimming cost V 2 bases and J 1 base; bases outside gene matches: 10. This CDR3 is built from 17 residues. Looked up from germline, CDR1 is KGHSH and CDR2 is LQKENI. CDR3 region: CASSPGQQGIGNTEAFF. As DNA, the CDR3 is TGTGCCAGCTCACCAGGGCAACAGGGGATAGGGAACACTGAAGCTTTCTTT.

The chain carries TRBV2 and TRBJ2-5; D remains unclear. Per germline, CDR1 SNHLY and CDR2 FYNNEI. The CDR3 contains 12 residues. V was shortened by 3 bases and J by 2 bases, with 4 bases between the two germline ends. CDR3 loop: CASSEEQETQYF. DNA of the CDR3: TGTGCCAGCAGTGAGGAACAAGAGACCCAGTACTTC.

V and J are TRBV5-1 and TRBJ2-1; tentative D call: TRBD2 (5 bases). This CDR3 contains 15 residues. The V end lost 5 bases, the J end lost 2 bases, and 14 bases lay between the germline ends. Germline values: CDR1 SGHRS, CDR2 YFSETQ. This CDR3 is CASRMGLAAYNEQFF. The DNA for the CDR3 is TGCGCCAGCAGAATGGGTCTAGCAGCCTACAATGAGCAGTTCTTC.

This clone was observed once. This chain joins TRBV6-1 and TRBJ2-2; D may be TRBD1 or TRBD2 (6 bases each). The CDR3 spans 15 residues. Per germline, CDR1 MNHNS and CDR2 SASEGT. Trimming shortened V by 6 bases and J by 4 bases, and 15 bases separated the two germline ends. DNA of the CDR3: TGTGCCAGCAGAGCCACAGGAGGGGGCACCGGGGAGCTGTTTTTT. This encodes CASRATGGGTGELFF.

The CDR3 loop reads CAISDLQGKDNEQFF. CDR3 nucleotides: TGTGCCATCAGTGATTTACAGGGGAAGGACAATGAGCAGTTCTTC. The rearrangement uses TRBV10-3 and TRBJ2-1, with TRBD1 matching over 7 bases. With V trimmed by 3 bases and J by 5 bases, 7 bases remained unmatched. Germline loops: CDR1 ENHRY, CDR2 SYGVKD. The CDR3 extends over 15 amino acids.

As concerns this clone: Other DNA sequences from this sample encode an identical CDR3 as well. The genes are TRBV13 and TRBJ2-2; D perhaps matches TRBD2 (6 bases). Trimming removed 6 bases from V and 1 base from J, with 12 bases in between. This CDR3 is built from 15 residues. CDR1 PRHDT and CDR2 FYEKMQ come from the germline V gene (reference sequence). The CDR3 sequence: CASSRGTLNTGELFF. DNA of the CDR3: TGTGCCAGCAGTCGGGGGACTTTGAACACCGGGGAGCTGTTTTTT.

This clone was observed once. V gene TRBV30 combines with J gene TRBJ1-3; D remains unclear. Per the germline V gene, CDR1 is GTSNPN and CDR2 is SVGIG (reference sequence). Trimming took off 3 bases at V and 4 bases at J, with 10 bases between the two ends. This CDR3 spans 13 amino acids. The CDR3, as DNA: TGTGCCTGGAGCCCGGATCGGGGAAACACCATATATTTT. It yields the protein CAWSPDRGNTIYF.

V usage is TRBV2 and J usage is TRBJ2-5; 9 positions agree with TRBD1. The CDR3 extends over 14 amino acids. Germline trimming cut 7 bases from V and 5 bases from J; bases unmatched to any gene: 8. Germline loops: CDR1 SNHLY, CDR2 FYNNEI. The CDR3 DNA follows: TGTGCCAGCATTAGGGACAGGGAGGGGGAGACCCAGTACTTC. This translates into CASIRDREGETQYF.

The chain carries TRBV2 and TRBJ1-1; D perhaps matches TRBD1 (5 bases). The CDR3 runs 13 residues. Germline values: CDR1 SNHLY, CDR2 FYNNEI. V was trimmed by 6 bases and J by 2 bases, leaving 10 bases between them. The CDR3 spells CASRGTKNTEAFF. In DNA, the CDR3 is TGTGCCAGCAGAGGGACTAAAAACACTGAAGCTTTCTTT.

The J gene is TRBJ2-2, the V gene TRBV6-6; no reliable D call. The V end was cut by 2 bases, the J end by 5 bases, with 3 bases between. Germline-derived CDR1 and CDR2 are MNHNY and SVGAGI (reference sequence). This CDR3 has 12 residues. CDR3 loop: CASSYATGELFF. CDR3 nucleotide sequence: TGTGCCAGCAGTTACGCGACCGGGGAGCTGTTTTTT.

This chain joins TRBV28 and TRBJ1-2; no clear D gene. The CDR3 consists of 11 residues. The germline V gene encodes CDR1 MDHEN and CDR2 SYDVKM. Between the trimmed V and J ends, which lost 3 bases and 7 bases, there was a span of 6 bases. The chain's CDR3 is CASSFWAGYTF. As DNA, the CDR3 is TGTGCCAGCAGTTTCTGGGCTGGCTACACCTTC.

This chain joins TRBV5-1 and TRBJ1-2; the match to TRBD1 covers 7 bases. The germline CDR1 and CDR2 sequences are SGHRS and YFSETQ. With 1 base clipped from V and 7 bases from J, the junction kept 7 bases outside the gene matches. The CDR3 contains 14 residues. This chain's CDR3 is CASSLSEGAGGYTF. In DNA, the CDR3 is TGCGCCAGCAGCTTGTCTGAGGGGGCGGGTGGCTACACCTTC.

The chain uses TRBV11-2 and TRBJ2-1; D is possibly TRBD1 or TRBD2 (6 bases each). Trimming removed 5 bases at V and 0 bases at J, with 20 bases between. Germline assignment: CDR1 SGHAT and CDR2 FQNNGV. The CDR3 is 18 residues long. Here the CDR3 DNA reads TGTGCCAGCAGCCGCCGTCCCGGGGGCACGAGCTCCTACAATGAGCAGTTCTTC. It translates to CASSRRPGGTSSYNEQFF.

V and J are TRBV6-5 and TRBJ2-2, with 7 bases identical to TRBD2. Germline V gene data show CDR1 as MNHEY and CDR2 as SVGAGI. The J segment lost 6 bases and the V segment lost 8 bases, leaving 9 bases of the junction unmatched. CDR3 length: 14 amino acids. The CDR3 reads CASSGLTPPGELFF. The CDR3 coding sequence is TGTGCCAGCTCGGGACTAACCCCCCCCGGGGAGCTGTTTTTT.